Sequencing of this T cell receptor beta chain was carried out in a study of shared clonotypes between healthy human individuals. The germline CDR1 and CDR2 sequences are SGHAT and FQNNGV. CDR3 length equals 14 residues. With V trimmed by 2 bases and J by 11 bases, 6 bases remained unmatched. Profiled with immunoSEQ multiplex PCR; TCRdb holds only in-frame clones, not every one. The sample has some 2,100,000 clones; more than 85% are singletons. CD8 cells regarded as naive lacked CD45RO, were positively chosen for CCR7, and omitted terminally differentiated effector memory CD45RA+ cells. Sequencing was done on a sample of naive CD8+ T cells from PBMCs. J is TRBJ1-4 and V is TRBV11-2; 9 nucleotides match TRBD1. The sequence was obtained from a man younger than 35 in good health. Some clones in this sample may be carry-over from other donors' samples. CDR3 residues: CASSLTGGAEKLFF. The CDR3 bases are TGTGCCAGCAGCTTAACAGGGGGCGCGGAGAAACTGTTTTTT.